This T cell receptor (beta chain) was documented in a study of cytomegalovirus exposure and HLA in healthy donors. General study points: About 90% or about 30% of the time was how often most TCR beta V segments were productive, according to an earlier analysis. Follow-up analysis later connected one missense variant in DCLRE1C with trimming of TCR beta V- and J-genes. In a later analysis, several top co-occurrence clusters appeared linked to parvovirus B19, influenza, CMV and Epstein-Barr virus. Rarity held for most TCR sequences, but there were some public TCRs that occurred in many donors.

This clone came up a few times. As yet, its antigen is unknown. The PCR was carried out with 60 Vbeta primers and 13 Jbeta primers. Here immunoSEQ multiplex PCR was the method, and the copy in TCRdb shows in-frame clones only, minus some. The sample consists of roughly 100,000 clones, over 9% of them appearing once. Per the germline V gene, CDR1 is SGHRS and CDR2 is YFSETQ. The CDR3 sequence is 15 residues long. With 3 bases removed from V and 8 bases from J, the gap between germline ends came to 18 bases. The TCR was taken from a man in his forties in good health and CMV-seropositive. Sequences were obtained from PBMCs. The rearrangement joins TRBV5-1 to TRBJ2-1; tentatively, D is TRBD1 (5 bases). The DNA for the CDR3 is TGCGCCAGCAGCTATAGGGGTCGCGGCAACGATGAGCAGTTCTTC. Its translation: CASSYRGRGNDEQFF. Together with reference TRBV5-1 and TRBJ2-1, the CDR3 gives the full variable domain: KAGVTQTPRYLIKTRGQQVTLSCSPISGHRSVSWYQQTPGQGLQFLFEYFSETQRNKGNFPGRFSGRQFSNSRSEMNVSTLELGDSALYLCASSYRGRGNDEQFFGPGTRLTVL.